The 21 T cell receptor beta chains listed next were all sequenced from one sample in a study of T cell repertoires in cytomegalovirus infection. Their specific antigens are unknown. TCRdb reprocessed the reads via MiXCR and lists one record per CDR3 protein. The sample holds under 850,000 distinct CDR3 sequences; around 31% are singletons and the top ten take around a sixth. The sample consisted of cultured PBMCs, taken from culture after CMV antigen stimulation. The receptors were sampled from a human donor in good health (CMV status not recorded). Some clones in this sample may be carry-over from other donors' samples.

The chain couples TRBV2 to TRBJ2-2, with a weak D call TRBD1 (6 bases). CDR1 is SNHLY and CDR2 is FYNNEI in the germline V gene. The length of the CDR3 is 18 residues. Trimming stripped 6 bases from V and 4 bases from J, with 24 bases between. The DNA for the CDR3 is TGTGCCAGCAGACGGGCTAGATGGGGGCCGTTATTCACCGGGGAGCTGTTTTTT. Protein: CASRRARWGPLFTGELFF.

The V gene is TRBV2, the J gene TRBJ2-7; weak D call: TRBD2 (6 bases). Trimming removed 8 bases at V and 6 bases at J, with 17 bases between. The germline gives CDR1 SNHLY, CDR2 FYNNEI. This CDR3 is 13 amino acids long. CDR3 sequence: CASRRDSRREQYF. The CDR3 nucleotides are TGTGCCAGCCGGCGGGACTCCCGGCGCGAGCAGTACTTC. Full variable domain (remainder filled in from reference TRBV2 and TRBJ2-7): EPEVTQTPSHQVTQMGQEVILRCVPISNHLYFYWYRQILGQKVEFLVSFYNNEISEKSEIFDDQFSVERPDGSNFTLKIRSTKLEDSAMYFCASRRDSRREQYFGPGTRLTVT.

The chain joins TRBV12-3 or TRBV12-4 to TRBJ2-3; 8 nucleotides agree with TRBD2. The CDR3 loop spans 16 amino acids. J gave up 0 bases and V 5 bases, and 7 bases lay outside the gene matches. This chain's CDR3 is CASSPGRAGSTDTQYF. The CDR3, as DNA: TGTGCCAGCAGTCCCGGGAGGGCGGGTAGCACAGATACGCAGTATTTT.

The CDR3 sequence is CASRARTGYRTEAFF. The CDR3 DNA follows: TGTGCCAGCAGGGCAAGGACAGGGTACAGAACTGAAGCTTTCTTT. The chain employs TRBV2 and TRBJ1-1; TRBD1 matches 8 bases. CDR1 is SNHLY, CDR2 FYNNEI, per germline. This CDR3 has 15 amino acids. V shed 6 bases and J 5 bases; nucleotides not matched to a gene: 11.

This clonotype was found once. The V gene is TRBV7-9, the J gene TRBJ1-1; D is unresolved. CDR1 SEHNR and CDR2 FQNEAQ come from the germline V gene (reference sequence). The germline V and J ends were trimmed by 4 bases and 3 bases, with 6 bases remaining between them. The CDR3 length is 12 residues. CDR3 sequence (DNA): TGTGCCAGCAGCTATAGGCACACTGAAGCTTTCTTT. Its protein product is CASSYRHTEAFF.

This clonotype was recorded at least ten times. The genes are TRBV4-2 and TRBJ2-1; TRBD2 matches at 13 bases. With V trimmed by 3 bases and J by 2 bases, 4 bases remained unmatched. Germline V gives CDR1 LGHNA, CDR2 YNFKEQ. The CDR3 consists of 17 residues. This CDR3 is CASSQGGLAGAYNEQFF. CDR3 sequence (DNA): TGTGCCAGCAGCCAGGGTGGACTAGCGGGGGCCTACAATGAGCAGTTCTTC.

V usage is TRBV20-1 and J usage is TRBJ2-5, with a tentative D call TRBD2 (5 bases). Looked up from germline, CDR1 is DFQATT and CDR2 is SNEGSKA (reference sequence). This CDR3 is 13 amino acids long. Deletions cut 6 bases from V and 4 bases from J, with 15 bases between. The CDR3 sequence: CSAQSRGLETQYF. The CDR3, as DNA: TGCAGTGCGCAATCCAGAGGGTTAGAGACCCAGTACTTC.

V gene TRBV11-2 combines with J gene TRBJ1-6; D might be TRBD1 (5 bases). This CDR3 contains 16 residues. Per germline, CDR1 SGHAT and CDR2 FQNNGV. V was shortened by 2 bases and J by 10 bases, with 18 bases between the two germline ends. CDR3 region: CASSLTGVSAESPLHF. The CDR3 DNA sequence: TGTGCCAGCAGCTTAACGGGGGTATCGGCTGAGTCACCCCTCCACTTT.

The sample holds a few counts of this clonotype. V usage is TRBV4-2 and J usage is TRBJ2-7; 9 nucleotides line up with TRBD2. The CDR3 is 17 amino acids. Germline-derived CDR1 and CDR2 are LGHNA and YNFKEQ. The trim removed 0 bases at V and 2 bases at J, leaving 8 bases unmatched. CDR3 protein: CASSQDIAGALAYEQYF. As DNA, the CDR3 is TGTGCCAGCAGCCAAGATATAGCGGGGGCCCTCGCCTACGAGCAGTACTTC.

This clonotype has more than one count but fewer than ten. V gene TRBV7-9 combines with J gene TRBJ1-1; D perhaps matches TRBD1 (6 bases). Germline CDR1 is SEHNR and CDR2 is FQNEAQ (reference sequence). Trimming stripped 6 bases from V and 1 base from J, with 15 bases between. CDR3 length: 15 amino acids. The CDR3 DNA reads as TGTGCCAGCAGACTTATGGACAGCCCGAACACTGAAGCTTTCTTT. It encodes CASRLMDSPNTEAFF.

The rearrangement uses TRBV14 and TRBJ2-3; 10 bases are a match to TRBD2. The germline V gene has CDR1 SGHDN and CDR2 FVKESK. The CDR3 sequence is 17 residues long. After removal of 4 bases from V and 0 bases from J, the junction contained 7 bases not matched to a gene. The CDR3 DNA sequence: TGTGCCAGCAGCCGACACCGGACTAGCGGAAGCACAGATACGCAGTATTTT. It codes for CASSRHRTSGSTDTQYF.

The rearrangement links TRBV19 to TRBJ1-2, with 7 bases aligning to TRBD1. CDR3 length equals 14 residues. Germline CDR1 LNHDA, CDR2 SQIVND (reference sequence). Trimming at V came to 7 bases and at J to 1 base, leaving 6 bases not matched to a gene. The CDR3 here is CASTTDRYNYGYTF. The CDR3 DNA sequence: TGTGCCAGTACCACGGACAGGTATAACTATGGCTACACCTTC.

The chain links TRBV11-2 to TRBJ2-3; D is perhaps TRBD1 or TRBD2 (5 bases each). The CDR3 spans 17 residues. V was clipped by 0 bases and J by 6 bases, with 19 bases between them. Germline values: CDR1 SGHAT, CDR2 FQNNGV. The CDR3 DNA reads TGTGCCAGCAGCTTAGATGGTCCGCGAGGGGAACCCGATACGCAGTATTTT. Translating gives CASSLDGPRGEPDTQYF.

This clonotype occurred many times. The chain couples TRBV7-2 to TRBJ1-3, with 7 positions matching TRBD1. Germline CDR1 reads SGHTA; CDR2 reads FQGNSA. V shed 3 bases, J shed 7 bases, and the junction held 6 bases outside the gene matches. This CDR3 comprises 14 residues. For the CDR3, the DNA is TGTGCCAGCAGCTTTAGACAGGGAGGGAACACCATATATTTT. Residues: CASSFRQGGNTIYF.

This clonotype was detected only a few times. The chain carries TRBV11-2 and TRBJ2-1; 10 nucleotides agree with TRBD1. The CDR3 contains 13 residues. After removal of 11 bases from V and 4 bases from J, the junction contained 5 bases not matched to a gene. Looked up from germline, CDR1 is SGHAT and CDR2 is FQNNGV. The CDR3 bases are TGTGCCGGCCGGGACAGGGGTTACAATGAGCAGTTCTTC. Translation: CAGRDRGYNEQFF.

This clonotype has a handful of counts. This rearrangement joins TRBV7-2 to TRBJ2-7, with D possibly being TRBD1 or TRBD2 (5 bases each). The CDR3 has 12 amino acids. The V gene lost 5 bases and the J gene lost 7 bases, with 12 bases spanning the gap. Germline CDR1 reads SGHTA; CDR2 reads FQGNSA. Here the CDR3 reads CASSGGSREQYF. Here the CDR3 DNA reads TGTGCCAGCAGCGGGGGAAGCCGGGAGCAGTACTTC.

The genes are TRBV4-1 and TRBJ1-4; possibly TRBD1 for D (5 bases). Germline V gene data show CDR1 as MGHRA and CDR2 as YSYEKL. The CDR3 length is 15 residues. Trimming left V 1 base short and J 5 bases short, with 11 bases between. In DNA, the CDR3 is TGCGCCAGCAGCCAAGCGGGCAGGGAAAATGAAAAACTGTTTTTT. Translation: CASSQAGRENEKLFF.

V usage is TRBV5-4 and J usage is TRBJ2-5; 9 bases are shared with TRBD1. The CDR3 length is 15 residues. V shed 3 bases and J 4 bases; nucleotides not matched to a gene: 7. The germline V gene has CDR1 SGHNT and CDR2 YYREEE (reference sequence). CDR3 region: CASSSWDRVGETQYF. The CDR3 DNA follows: TGTGCCAGCAGCTCCTGGGACAGGGTGGGAGAGACCCAGTACTTC.

The CDR3: CASIRRGTSGANVLTF. CDR3 coding DNA: TGTGCCAGCATCCGAAGGGGAACCTCTGGGGCCAACGTCCTGACTTTC. The chain recombines TRBV6-5 with TRBJ2-6, with D perhaps matching TRBD1 (5 bases). The length of the CDR3 is 16 residues. The germline gives CDR1 MNHEY, CDR2 SVGAGI. The ends were cut back, 7 bases at V and 0 bases at J, with 13 bases in the middle.

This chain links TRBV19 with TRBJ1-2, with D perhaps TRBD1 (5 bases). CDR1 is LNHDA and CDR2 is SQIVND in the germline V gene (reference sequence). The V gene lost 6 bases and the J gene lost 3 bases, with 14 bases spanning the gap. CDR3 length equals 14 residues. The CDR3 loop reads CASSQGREDYGYTF. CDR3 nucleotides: TGTGCCAGTAGCCAGGGCAGAGAGGACTATGGCTACACCTTC. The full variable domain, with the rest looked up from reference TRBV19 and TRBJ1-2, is DGGITQSPKYLFRKEGQNVTLSCEQNLNHDAMYWYRQDPGQGLRLIYYSQIVNDFQKGDIAEGYSVSREKKESFPLTVTSAQKNPTAFYLCASSQGREDYGYTFGSGTRLTVV.

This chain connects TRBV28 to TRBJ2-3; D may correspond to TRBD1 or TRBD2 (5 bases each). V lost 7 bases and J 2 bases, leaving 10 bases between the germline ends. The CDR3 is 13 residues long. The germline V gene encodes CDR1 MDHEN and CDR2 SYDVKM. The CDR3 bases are TGTGCCAGCACCGGGACCCTCACAGATACGCAGTATTTT. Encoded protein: CASTGTLTDTQYF.